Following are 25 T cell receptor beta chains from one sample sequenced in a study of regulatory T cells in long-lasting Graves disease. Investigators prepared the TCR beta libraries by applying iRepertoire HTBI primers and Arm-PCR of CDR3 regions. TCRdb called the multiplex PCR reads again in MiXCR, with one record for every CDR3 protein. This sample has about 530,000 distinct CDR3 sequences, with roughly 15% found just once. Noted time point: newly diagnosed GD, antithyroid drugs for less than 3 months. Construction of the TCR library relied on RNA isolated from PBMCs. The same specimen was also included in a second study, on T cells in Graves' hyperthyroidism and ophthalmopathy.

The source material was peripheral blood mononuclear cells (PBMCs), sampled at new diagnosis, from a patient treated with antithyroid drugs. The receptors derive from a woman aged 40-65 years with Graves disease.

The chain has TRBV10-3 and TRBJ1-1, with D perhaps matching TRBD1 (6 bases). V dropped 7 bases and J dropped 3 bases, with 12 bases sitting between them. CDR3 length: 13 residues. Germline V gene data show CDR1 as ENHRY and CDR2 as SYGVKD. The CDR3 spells CAITRQVDTEAFF. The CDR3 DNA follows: TGTGCCATCACCCGACAGGTGGACACTGAAGCTTTCTTT.

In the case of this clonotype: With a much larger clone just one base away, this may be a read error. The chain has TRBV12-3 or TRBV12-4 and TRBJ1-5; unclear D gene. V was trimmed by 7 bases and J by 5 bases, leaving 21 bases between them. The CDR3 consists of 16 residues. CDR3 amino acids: CASNPISSWVDQPQHF. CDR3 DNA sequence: TGTGCCAGCAATCCGATTTCTTCCTGGGTTGATCAGCCCCAGCATTTT.

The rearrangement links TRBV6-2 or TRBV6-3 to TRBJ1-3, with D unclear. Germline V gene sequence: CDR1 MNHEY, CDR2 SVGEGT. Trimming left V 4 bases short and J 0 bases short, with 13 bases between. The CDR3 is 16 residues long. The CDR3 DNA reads TGTGCCAGCAGTTTAGGACGGGCGAGCTCTGGAAACACCATATATTTT. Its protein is CASSLGRASSGNTIYF.

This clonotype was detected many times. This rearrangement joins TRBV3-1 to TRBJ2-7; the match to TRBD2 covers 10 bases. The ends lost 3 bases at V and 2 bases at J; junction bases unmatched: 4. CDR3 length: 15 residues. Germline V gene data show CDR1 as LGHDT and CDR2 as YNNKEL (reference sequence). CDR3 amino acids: CASSQVAGGPYEQYF. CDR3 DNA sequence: TGTGCCAGCAGCCAGGTAGCGGGGGGTCCCTACGAGCAGTACTTC.

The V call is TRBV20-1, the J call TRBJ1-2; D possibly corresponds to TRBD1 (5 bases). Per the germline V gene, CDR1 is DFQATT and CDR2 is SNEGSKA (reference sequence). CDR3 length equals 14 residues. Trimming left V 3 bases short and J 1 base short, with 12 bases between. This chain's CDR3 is CSASRDGNNYGYTF. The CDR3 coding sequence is TGCAGTGCTAGCCGGGACGGCAATAACTATGGCTACACCTTC.

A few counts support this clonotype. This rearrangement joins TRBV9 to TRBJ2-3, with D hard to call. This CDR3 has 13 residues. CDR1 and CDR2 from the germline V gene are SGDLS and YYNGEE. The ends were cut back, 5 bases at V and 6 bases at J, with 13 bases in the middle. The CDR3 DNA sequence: TGTGCCAGCAGTCCTGCTAGGGCCGATACGCAGTATTTT. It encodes CASSPARADTQYF.

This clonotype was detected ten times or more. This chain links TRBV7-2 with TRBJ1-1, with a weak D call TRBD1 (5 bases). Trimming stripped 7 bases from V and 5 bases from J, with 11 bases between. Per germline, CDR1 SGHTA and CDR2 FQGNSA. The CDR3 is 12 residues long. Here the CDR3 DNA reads TGTGCCAGCACCTTCGGGGGGACTGAAGCTTTCTTT. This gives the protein CASTFGGTEAFF.

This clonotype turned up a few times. The CDR3 DNA is TGTGCCAGCAGCACCGGGACAGGCGTATCCGGGGAGCTGTTTTTT. It codes for CASSTGTGVSGELFF. The rearrangement joins TRBV5-6 to TRBJ2-2; 8 positions agree with TRBD1. J lost 6 bases, V lost 4 bases, and 8 bases had no gene match. The CDR3 has 15 residues. Germline V gives CDR1 SGHDT, CDR2 YYEEEE.

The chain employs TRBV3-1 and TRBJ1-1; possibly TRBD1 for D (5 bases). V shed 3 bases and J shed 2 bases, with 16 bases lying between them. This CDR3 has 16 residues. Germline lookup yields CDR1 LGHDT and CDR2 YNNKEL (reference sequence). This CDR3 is CASSQITGPINTEAFF. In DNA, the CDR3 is TGTGCCAGCAGCCAGATAACGGGGCCAATAAACACTGAAGCTTTCTTT.

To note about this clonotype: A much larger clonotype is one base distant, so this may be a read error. This CDR3 is CASSYPTGVGTEAFF. The CDR3 DNA sequence: TGTGCCAGCAGTTACCCGACAGGGGTTGGAACTGAAGCTTTCTTT. The V call is TRBV6-5, the J call TRBJ1-1, with 8 positions matching TRBD1. Germline V lookup: CDR1 MNHEY, CDR2 SVGAGI. J was trimmed by 5 bases and V by 2 bases; bases with no gene match: 7. The CDR3 totals 15 residues.

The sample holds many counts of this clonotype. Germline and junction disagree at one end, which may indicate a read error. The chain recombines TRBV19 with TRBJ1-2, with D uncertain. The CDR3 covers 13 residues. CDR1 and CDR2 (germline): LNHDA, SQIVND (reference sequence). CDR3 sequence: CASSLDRLYGYTF. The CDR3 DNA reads TGCGCCAGCAGCTTGGACCGCCTGTATGGCTACACCTTC.

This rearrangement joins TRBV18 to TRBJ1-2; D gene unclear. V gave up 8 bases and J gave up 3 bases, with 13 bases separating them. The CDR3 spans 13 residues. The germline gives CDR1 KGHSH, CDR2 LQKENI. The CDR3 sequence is CASSPVDDYGYTF. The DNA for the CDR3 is TGTGCCAGCAGCCCTGTTGACGACTATGGCTACACCTTC.

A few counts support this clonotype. The DNA of the CDR3 is TGTGCCAGCAGCTCTGATAGCGGGGCTACCGGGGAGCTGTTTTTT. Translation: CASSSDSGATGELFF. V usage is TRBV7-3 and J usage is TRBJ2-2, with 8 bases identical to TRBD2. The V gene's germline CDR1 is SGHTA and CDR2 FQGTGA. The ends lost 4 bases at V and 5 bases at J; junction bases unmatched: 6. The CDR3 length is 15 residues.

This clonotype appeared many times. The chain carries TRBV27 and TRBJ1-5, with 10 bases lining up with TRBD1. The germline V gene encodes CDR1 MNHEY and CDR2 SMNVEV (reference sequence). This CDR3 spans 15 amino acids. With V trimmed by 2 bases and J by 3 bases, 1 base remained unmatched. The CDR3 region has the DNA TGTGCCAGCAGTTTAGGGACAGGGGCCAATCAGCCCCAGCATTTT. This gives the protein CASSLGTGANQPQHF.

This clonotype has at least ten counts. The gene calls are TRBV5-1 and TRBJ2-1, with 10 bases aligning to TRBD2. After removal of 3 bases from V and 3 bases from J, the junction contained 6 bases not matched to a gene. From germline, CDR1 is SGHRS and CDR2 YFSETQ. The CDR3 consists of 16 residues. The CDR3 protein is CASSSVAGGRYNEQFF. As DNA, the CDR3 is TGCGCCAGCAGCTCAGTAGCGGGGGGCCGCTACAATGAGCAGTTCTTC. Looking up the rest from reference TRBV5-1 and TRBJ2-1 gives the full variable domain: KAGVTQTPRYLIKTRGQQVTLSCSPISGHRSVSWYQQTPGQGLQFLFEYFSETQRNKGNFPGRFSGRQFSNSRSEMNVSTLELGDSALYLCASSSVAGGRYNEQFFGPGTRLTVL.

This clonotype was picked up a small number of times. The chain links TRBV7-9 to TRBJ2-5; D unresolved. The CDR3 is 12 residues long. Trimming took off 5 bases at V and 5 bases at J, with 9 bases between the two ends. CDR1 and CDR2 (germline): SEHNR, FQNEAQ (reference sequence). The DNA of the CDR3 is TGTGCCAGCAGCCCCCTGATGGAGACCCAGTACTTC. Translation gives CASSPLMETQYF.

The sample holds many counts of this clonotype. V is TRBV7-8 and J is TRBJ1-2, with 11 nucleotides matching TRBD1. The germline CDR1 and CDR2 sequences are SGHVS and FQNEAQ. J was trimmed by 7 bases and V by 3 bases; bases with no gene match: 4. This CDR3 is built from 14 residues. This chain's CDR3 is CASSFTGTGGGYTF. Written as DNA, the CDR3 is TGTGCCAGCAGCTTTACCGGGACAGGGGGTGGCTACACCTTC.

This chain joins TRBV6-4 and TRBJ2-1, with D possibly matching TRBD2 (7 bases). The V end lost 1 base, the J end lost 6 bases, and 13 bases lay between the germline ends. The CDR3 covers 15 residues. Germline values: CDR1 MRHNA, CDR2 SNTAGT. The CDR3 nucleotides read TGTGCCAGCAGTGACTGGGGGGGGGCCCGCAATGAGCAGTTCTTC. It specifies CASSDWGGARNEQFF.

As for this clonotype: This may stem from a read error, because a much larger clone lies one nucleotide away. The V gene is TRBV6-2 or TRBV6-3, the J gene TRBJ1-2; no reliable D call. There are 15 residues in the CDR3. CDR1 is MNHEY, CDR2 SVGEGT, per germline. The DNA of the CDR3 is TGTGCCAGCAGTGAAGGAGGAGGACGAAACTGTGGCTACACCTTC. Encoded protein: CASSEGGGRNCGYTF.

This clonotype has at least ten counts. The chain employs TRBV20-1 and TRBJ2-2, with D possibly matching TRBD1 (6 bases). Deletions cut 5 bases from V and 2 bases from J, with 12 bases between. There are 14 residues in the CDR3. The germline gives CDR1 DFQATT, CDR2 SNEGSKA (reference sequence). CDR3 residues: CSAGRDTNTGELFF. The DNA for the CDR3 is TGCAGTGCTGGCCGGGACACCAACACCGGGGAGCTGTTTTTT.

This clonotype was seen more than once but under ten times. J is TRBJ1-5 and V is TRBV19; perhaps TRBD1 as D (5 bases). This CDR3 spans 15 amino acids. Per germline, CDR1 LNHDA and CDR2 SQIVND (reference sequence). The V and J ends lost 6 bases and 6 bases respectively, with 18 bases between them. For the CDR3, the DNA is TGTGCCAGTAGGAGGGGCCGTGAAGCGGTTCAGCCCCAGCATTTT. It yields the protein CASRRGREAVQPQHF.

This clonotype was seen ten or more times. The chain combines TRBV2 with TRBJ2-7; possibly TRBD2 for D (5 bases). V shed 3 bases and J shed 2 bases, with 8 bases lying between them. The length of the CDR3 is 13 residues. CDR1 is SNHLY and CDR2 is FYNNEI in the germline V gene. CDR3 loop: CASSDRGTYEQYF. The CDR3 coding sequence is TGTGCCAGCAGTGACAGAGGGACCTACGAGCAGTACTTC.

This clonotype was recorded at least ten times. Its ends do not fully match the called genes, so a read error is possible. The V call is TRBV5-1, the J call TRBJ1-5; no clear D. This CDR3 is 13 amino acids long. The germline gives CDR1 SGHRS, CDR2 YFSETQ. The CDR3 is CASSHGSNQPQHF. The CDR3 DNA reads TGTGCCAGCAGCCATGGGAGCAATCAGCCCCAGCATTTT.

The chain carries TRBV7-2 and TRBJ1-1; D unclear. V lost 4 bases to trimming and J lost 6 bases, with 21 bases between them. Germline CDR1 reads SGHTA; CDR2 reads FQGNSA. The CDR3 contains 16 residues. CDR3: CASSSEPGLYYAEAFF. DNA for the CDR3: TGTGCCAGCAGCTCGGAACCGGGATTATACTACGCTGAAGCTTTCTTT.

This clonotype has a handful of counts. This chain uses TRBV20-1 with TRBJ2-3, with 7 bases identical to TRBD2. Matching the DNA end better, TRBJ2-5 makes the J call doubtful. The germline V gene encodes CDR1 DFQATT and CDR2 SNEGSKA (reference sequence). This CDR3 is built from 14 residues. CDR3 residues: CSASPGGTTETQYF. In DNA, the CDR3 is TGCAGTGCGTCCCCTGGCGGGACTACAGAGACCCAGTACTTC.